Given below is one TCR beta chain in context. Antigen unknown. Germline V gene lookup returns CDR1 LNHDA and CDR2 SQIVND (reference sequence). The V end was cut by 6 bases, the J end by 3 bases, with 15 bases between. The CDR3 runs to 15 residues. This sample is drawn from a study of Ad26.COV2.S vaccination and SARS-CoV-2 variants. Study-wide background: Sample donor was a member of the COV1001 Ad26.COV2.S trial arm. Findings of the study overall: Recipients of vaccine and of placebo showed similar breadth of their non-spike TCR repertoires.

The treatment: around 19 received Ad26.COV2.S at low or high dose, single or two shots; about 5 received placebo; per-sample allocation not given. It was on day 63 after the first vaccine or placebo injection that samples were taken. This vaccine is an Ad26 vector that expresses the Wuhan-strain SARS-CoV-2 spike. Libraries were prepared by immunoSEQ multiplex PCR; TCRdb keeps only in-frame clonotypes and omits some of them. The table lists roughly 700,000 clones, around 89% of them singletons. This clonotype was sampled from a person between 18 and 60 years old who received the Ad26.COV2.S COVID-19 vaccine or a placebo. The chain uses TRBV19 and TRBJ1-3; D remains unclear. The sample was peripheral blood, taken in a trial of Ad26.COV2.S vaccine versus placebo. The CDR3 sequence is CASRRGDSDGNTIYF. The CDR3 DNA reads TGTGCCAGTAGACGTGGGGATTCAGATGGAAACACCATATATTTT. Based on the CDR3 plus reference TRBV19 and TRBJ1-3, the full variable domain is DGGITQSPKYLFRKEGQNVTLSCEQNLNHDAMYWYRQDPGQGLRLIYYSQIVNDFQKGDIAEGYSVSREKKESFPLTVTSAQKNPTAFYLCASRRGDSDGNTIYFGEGSWLTVV.